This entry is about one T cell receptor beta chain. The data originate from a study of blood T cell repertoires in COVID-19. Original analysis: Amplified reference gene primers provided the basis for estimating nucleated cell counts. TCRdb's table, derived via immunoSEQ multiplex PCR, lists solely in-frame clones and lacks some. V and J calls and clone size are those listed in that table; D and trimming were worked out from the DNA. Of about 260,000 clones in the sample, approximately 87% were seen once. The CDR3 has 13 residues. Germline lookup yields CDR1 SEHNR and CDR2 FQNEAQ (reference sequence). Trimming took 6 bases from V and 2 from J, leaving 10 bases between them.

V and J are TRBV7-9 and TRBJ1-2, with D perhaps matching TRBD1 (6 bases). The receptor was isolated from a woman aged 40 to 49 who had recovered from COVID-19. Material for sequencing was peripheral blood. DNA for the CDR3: TGTGCCAGCAGGGATACAGGGAACTATGGCTACACCTTC. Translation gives CASRDTGNYGYTF. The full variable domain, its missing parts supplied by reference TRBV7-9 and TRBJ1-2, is DTGVSQNPRHKITKRGQNVTFRCDPISEHNRLYWYRQTLGQGPEFLTYFQNEAQLEKSRLLSDRFSAERPKGSFSTLEIQRTEQGDSAMYLCASRDTGNYGYTFGSGTRLTVV.